One and the same sample provided the 20 T cell receptor beta chains below, sequenced in a study of control samples from healthy donors and cancer patients. The repertoire was sequenced with immunoSEQ multiplex PCR; TCRdb's copy has only in-frame clones and lacks some. The table includes 69,000 or so clones, less than 95% detected once. Sequenced input: blood. Receptor source: a woman aged 30 to 39 in good health.

This clone was observed once. This rearrangement joins TRBV30 to TRBJ2-7; possibly TRBD1 for D (5 bases). From germline, CDR1 is GTSNPN and CDR2 SVGIG (reference sequence). CDR3 size: 11 residues. V was shortened by 7 bases and J by 1 base, with 8 bases between the two germline ends. CDR3 residues: CALQVSYEQYF. CDR3 DNA: TGTGCCTTACAGGTTTCCTACGAGCAGTACTTC. Variable domain in full (rest from reference TRBV30 and TRBJ2-7): SQTIHQWPATLVQPVGSPLSLECTVEGTSNPNLYWYRQAAGRGLQLLFYSVGIGQISSEVPQNLSASRPQDRQFILSSKKLLLSDSGFYLCALQVSYEQYFGPGTRLTVT.

For this clone: This same CDR3 is encoded by further DNA sequences in the sample. The CDR3 spells CASSGGQGGEAFF. As DNA, the CDR3 is TGCGCCAGCAGCGGTGGACAGGGGGGTGAGGCTTTCTTT. This chain uses TRBV5-1 with TRBJ1-1; TRBD1 agrees at 10 bases. V dropped 4 bases and J dropped 11; count of bases not matched to a gene: 8. The CDR3 consists of 13 residues. Germline assignment: CDR1 SGHRS and CDR2 YFSETQ.

This chain joins TRBV3-1 (or the pseudogene TRBV3-2) and TRBJ2-2; TRBD2 might be the D (5 bases). The V and J ends lost 0 bases and 4 bases respectively, with 9 bases between them. This CDR3 is 15 amino acids long. Germline V lookup: CDR1 LGHDT, CDR2 YNNKEL (reference sequence). In nucleotides, the CDR3 is TGTGCCAGCAGCCAAGAACTAGAGATCACCGGGGAGCTGTTTTTT. Translated, it gives CASSQELEITGELFF.

The rearrangement links TRBV4-2 to TRBJ2-3; 8 nucleotides match TRBD2. The CDR3 consists of 18 residues. Germline values: CDR1 LGHNA, CDR2 YNFKEQ. The V segment lost 1 base and the J segment 0 bases; nucleotides outside the gene matches: 9. CDR3 sequence (DNA): TGTGCCAGCAGCCAAGGTTCGGCGGGGGGCCGAAGCACAGATACGCAGTATTTT. Protein sequence: CASSQGSAGGRSTDTQYF.

The chain employs TRBV9 and TRBJ2-7; weak D call: TRBD2 (6 bases). V was clipped by 0 bases and J by 11 bases, with 21 bases between them. CDR3 length: 15 residues. Per the germline V gene, CDR1 is SGDLS and CDR2 is YYNGEE. CDR3 in DNA: TGTGCCAGCAGCGTAGACCCCTCGGGGGTTAAGGAAAAGTACTTC. Translating it yields CASSVDPSGVKEKYF.

The chain links TRBV7-8 to TRBJ1-1; D is ambiguous. In germline, CDR1 is SGHVS, CDR2 FQNEAQ. The CDR3 extends over 15 amino acids. Trimming stripped 0 bases from V and 2 bases from J, with 10 bases between. The CDR3 DNA reads as TGTGCCAGCAGCTTAGCGTTTGGGGTAAACACTGAAGCTTTCTTT. It is translated as CASSLAFGVNTEAFF.

CDR3 DNA: TGTGCCAGCGCTCCCGGGGAGCTGTTTTTT. It codes for CASAPGELFF. The V gene is TRBV7-9, the J gene TRBJ2-2; D call uncertain. Per germline, CDR1 SEHNR and CDR2 FQNEAQ (reference sequence). The germline V and J ends were trimmed by 8 bases and 6 bases, with 4 bases remaining between them. The CDR3 contains 10 residues.

CDR3 sequence: CASTSELSSGNTIYF. In DNA form, the CDR3 reads TGTGCCAGCACCTCCGAGCTGAGCTCTGGAAACACCATATATTTT. V is TRBV5-6 and J is TRBJ1-3; D ambiguous. Trimming cost V 6 bases and J 0 bases, with 13 bases left between them. CDR1 is SGHDT, CDR2 YYEEEE, per germline. The CDR3 runs to 15 residues.

This sequence joins TRBV7-2 and TRBJ2-5; the match to TRBD2 covers 8 bases. The junction had 19 bases not matched to a gene; V was cut back by 3 bases and J by 4 bases. Germline V gene lookup returns CDR1 SGHTA and CDR2 FQGNSA. This CDR3 is built from 19 residues. CDR3 coding DNA: TGTGCCAGCAGCTTTCTTTTAGCCGGGGGGGCATCGGTTTCAGAGACCCAGTACTTC. It yields the protein CASSFLLAGGASVSETQYF.

This chain joins TRBV19 and TRBJ1-6; 8 bases match TRBD1. V trimming: 9 bases; J trimming: 4 bases; junction bases outside the gene matches: 11. The CDR3 runs to 16 residues. Germline-derived CDR1 and CDR2 are LNHDA and SQIVND (reference sequence). The CDR3 sequence: CASRPRQGSYNSPLHF. CDR3 nucleotides: TGTGCCAGCCGACCCCGACAGGGGTCTTATAATTCACCCCTCCACTTT.

The chain is built from TRBV6-8 and TRBJ2-7; 11 bases are shared with TRBD2. Germline V lookup: CDR1 MNHGY, CDR2 SAAAGT. The length of the CDR3 is 15 residues. V shed 6 bases and J 3 bases; nucleotides not matched to a gene: 7. CDR3 nucleotide sequence: TGTGCCAGCAGCCTCCTAGCGGGGGGAGACTACGAGCAGTACGTC. Translation: CASSLLAGGDYEQYV.

The gene calls are TRBV24-1 and TRBJ1-1; TRBD1 might be the D (6 bases). Germline CDR1 reads KGHDR; CDR2 reads SFDVKD. V was clipped by 1 base and J by 14 bases, with 13 bases between them. The CDR3 length is 12 residues. This CDR3 reads CATSDFQQGFFF. The CDR3, as DNA: TGTGCCACCAGTGATTTCCAACAGGGCTTCTTCTTT.

The V and J genes are TRBV29-1 and TRBJ1-5, with unresolved D. The CDR3 is 13 residues long. V was clipped by 4 bases and J by 3 bases, with 10 bases between them. Germline CDR1 is SQVTM and CDR2 is ANQGSEA. This chain's CDR3 is CSVVAGHNQPQHF. Written as DNA, the CDR3 is TGCAGCGTTGTCGCCGGGCACAATCAGCCCCAGCATTTT. The entire variable domain, with the rest obtained from reference TRBV29-1 and TRBJ1-5, is as follows: SAVISQKPSRDICQRGTSLTIQCQVDSQVTMMFWYRQQPGQSLTLIATANQGSEATYESGFVIDKFPISRPNLTFSTLTVSNMSPEDSSIYLCSVVAGHNQPQHFGDGTRLSIL.

The chain links TRBV6-2 or TRBV6-3 to TRBJ1-6; D not certain. Germline-derived CDR1 and CDR2 are MNHEY and SVGEGT. The CDR3 runs to 11 residues. V lost 2 bases to trimming and J lost 13 bases, with 6 bases between them. This CDR3 reads CASSYGGPLHF. DNA for the CDR3: TGTGCCAGCAGTTACGGTGGGCCCCTCCACTTT.

The rearrangement links TRBV6-2 or TRBV6-3 to TRBJ1-2; TRBD1 is a possible D gene (5 bases). This CDR3 spans 19 amino acids. V dropped 2 bases and J dropped 8 bases, with 30 bases sitting between them. Germline CDR1 and CDR2: MNHEY and SVGEGT. CDR3 loop: CASSYPKPSGRLPQEGYTF. DNA for the CDR3: TGTGCCAGCAGTTACCCAAAACCCTCGGGACGGCTCCCACAAGAGGGCTACACCTTC.

The chain combines TRBV20-1 with TRBJ1-1; unclear D gene. Germline V CDR1 and CDR2: DFQATT, SNEGSKA (reference sequence). The CDR3 runs 14 residues. Deletions cut 3 bases from V and 1 base from J, with 12 bases between. The CDR3, as DNA: TGCAGTGCTAGTGGAGCGACGGGGAACACTGAAGCTTTCTTT. Translation gives CSASGATGNTEAFF.

The V and J genes are TRBV2 and TRBJ1-1; D is possibly TRBD1 (6 bases). The V and J ends lost 7 bases and 4 bases respectively, with 16 bases between them. Germline V lookup: CDR1 SNHLY, CDR2 FYNNEI. CDR3 length: 14 residues. CDR3 amino acids: CASTGTNIFTEAFF. CDR3 nucleotides: TGTGCCAGCACCGGGACAAACATTTTCACTGAAGCTTTCTTT.

The chain employs TRBV18 and TRBJ1-1, with TRBD1 as a possible D gene (5 bases). The CDR3 runs to 14 residues. Trimming left V 4 bases short and J 4 bases short, with 13 bases between. Germline CDR1 KGHSH, CDR2 LQKENI. In DNA form, the CDR3 reads TGTGCCAGCTCACAATACCGGGACGGCACTGAAGCTTTCTTT. Protein product: CASSQYRDGTEAFF. The entire variable domain, with the rest obtained from reference TRBV18 and TRBJ1-1, is as follows: NAGVMQNPRHLVRRRGQEARLRCSPMKGHSHVYWYRQLPEEGLKFMVYLQKENIIDESGMPKERFSAEFPKEGPSILRIQQVVRGDSAAYFCASSQYRDGTEAFFGQGTRLTVV.

The sample holds one count of this clone. The CDR3 region is CASSPLAGPSTDTQYF. The CDR3 region has the DNA TGTGCCAGCAGCCCCTTAGCGGGCCCTAGCACAGATACGCAGTATTTT. This chain uses TRBV7-9 with TRBJ2-3; 7 nucleotides line up with TRBD2. The ends lost 5 bases at V and 0 bases at J; junction bases unmatched: 8. Germline values: CDR1 SEHNR, CDR2 FQNEAQ (reference sequence). The CDR3 extends over 16 amino acids. The whole variable domain, remainder taken from reference TRBV7-9 and TRBJ2-3, is DTGVSQNPRHKITKRGQNVTFRCDPISEHNRLYWYRQTLGQGPEFLTYFQNEAQLEKSRLLSDRFSAERPKGSFSTLEIQRTEQGDSAMYLCASSPLAGPSTDTQYFGPGTRLTVL.

The chain combines TRBV19 with TRBJ1-1; TRBD1 agrees at 9 bases. The CDR3 sequence is 15 residues long. With 6 bases clipped from V and 4 bases from J, the junction kept 9 bases outside the gene matches. Germline loops: CDR1 LNHDA, CDR2 SQIVND (reference sequence). CDR3 coding DNA: TGTGCCAGTAGACCAACCAACAGGGGGCTCACTGAAGCTTTCTTT. Amino acids: CASRPTNRGLTEAFF.